This TCR beta chain was sequenced in a study of T-cell reconstitution after alpha-beta-depleted transplantation in children. CDR1 is SGHDN, CDR2 FVKESK, per germline. V was shortened by 3 bases and J by 1 base, with 14 bases between the two germline ends. The CDR3 contains 16 residues. Unique molecular identifiers were incorporated when the TCRbeta library was constructed. TCRdb analysed the PCR reads with MiXCR anew, one entry per CDR3 protein. This sample has a few hundred thousand distinct CDR3 sequences; roughly a quarter occur once, and the top ten carry 4% to 5.5%. This TCR was recovered from a female patient aged 2-10 years who had a stem cell transplant for congenital amegakaryocytic thrombocytopenia, so the T cells may come from the graft donor. This specimen consisted of PBMCs, mostly from graft donor cells, obtained 360 days after TCRalphabeta/CD19-depleted stem cell transplant. This chain joins TRBV14 and TRBJ2-3; no clear D gene. The CDR3 bases are TGTGCCAGCAGCCATTTATTCGCACATCGCACAGATACGCAGTATTTT. Amino acids: CASSHLFAHRTDTQYF.